This T cell receptor (beta chain) was sequenced during a study of T-cell memory formation after mild COVID-19. About the study: The two donors had largely donor-specific TCR clusters.

UMIs and sample barcodes were carried by the TCR alpha and TCR beta cDNA libraries that 5'RACE produced using constant-segment primers. A single record per CDR3 protein comes from TCRdb applying MiXCR to the 5' RACE reads. The data show about 250,000 distinct CDR3 sequences, roughly 18% seen once. This clonotype turned up a few times. Its target is not known. Whole-study findings and limits: Day 15 to 85 contracting clones showed balanced CD4/CD8; later expanders leaned CD4+. The appearance of some responding clones in pre-infection memory suggested that cross-reactive memory joined.

The sequence came from a man younger than 35 who had mild COVID-19 (a few samples of this study predate the infection). Cell type and time point are not known. Sequenced sample: PBMCs or a T cell subset sorted from them (not recorded which).

The CDR3 region is CASSYPTDSSGNTIYF. The CDR3 nucleotides read TGTGCCAGCAGTTACCCGACGGACAGCTCTGGAAACACCATATATTTT. This sequence joins TRBV6-2 or TRBV6-3 and TRBJ1-3; maybe TRBD1 (6 bases). Germline V gives CDR1 MNHEY, CDR2 SVGEGT. The CDR3 has 16 residues. The ends were cut back, 2 bases at V and 0 bases at J, with 11 bases in the middle.